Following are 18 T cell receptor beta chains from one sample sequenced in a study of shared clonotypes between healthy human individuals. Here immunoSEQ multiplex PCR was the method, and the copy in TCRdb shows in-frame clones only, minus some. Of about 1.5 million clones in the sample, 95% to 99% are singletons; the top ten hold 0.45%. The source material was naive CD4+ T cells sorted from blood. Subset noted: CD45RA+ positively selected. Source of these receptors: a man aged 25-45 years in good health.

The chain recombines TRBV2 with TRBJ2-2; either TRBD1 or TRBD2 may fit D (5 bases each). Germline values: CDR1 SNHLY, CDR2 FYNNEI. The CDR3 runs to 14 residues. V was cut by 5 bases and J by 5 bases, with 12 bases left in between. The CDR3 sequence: CASSTKWGTGELFF. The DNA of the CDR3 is TGTGCCAGCAGTACAAAGTGGGGGACCGGGGAGCTGTTTTTT. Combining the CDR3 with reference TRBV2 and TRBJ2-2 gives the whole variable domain EPEVTQTPSHQVTQMGQEVILRCVPISNHLYFYWYRQILGQKVEFLVSFYNNEISEKSEIFDDQFSVERPDGSNFTLKIRSTKLEDSAMYFCASSTKWGTGELFFGEGSRLTVL.

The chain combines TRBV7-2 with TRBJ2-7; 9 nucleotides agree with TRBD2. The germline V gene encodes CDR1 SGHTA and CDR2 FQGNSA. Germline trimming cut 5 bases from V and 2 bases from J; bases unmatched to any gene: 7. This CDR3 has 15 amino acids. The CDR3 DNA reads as TGTGCCAGCAGCCCCGTAGCGGGAGTCGCCTACGAGCAGTACTTC. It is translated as CASSPVAGVAYEQYF.

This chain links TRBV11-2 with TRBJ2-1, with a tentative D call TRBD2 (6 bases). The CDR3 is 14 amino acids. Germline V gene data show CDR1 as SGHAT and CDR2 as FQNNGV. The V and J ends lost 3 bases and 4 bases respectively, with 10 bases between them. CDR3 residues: CASSLDYDYNEQFF. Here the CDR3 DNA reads TGTGCCAGCAGCTTGGACTACGATTACAATGAGCAGTTCTTC. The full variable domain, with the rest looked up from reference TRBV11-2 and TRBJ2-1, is EAGVAQSPRYKIIEKRQSVAFWCNPISGHATLYWYQQILGQGPKLLIQFQNNGVVDDSQLPKDRFSAERLKGVDSTLKIQPAKLEDSAVYLCASSLDYDYNEQFFGPGTRLTVL.

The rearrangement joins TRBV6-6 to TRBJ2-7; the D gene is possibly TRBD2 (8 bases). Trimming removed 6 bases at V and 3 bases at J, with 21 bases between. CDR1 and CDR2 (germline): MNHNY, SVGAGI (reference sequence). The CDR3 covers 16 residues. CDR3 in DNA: TGTGCCAGCAGGAACAACAGGGGAGCGGGAGTCTACGAGCAGTACTTC. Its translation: CASRNNRGAGVYEQYF.

The CDR3 bases are TGTGCCAGCAGCCAGCGGGACAGGGGTAGCTACGAGCAGTACTTC. Translation gives CASSQRDRGSYEQYF. The chain joins TRBV7-9 to TRBJ2-7, with 10 bases matching TRBD1. The length of the CDR3 is 15 residues. Trimming cost V 5 bases and J 3 bases; bases outside gene matches: 7. The germline V gene encodes CDR1 SEHNR and CDR2 FQNEAQ (reference sequence).

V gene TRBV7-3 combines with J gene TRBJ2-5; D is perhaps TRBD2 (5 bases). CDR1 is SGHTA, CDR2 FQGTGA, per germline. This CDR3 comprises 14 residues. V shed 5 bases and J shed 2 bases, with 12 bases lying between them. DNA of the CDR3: TGTGCCAGCAGCCCCGGGAATCCGCAAGAGACCCAGTACTTC. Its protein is CASSPGNPQETQYF.

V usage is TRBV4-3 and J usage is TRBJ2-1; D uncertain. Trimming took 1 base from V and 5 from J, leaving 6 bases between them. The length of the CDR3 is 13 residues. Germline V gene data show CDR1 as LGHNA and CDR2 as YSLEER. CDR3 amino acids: CASSQVIDNEQFF. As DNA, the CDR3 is TGCGCCAGCAGCCAAGTCATCGACAATGAGCAGTTCTTC.

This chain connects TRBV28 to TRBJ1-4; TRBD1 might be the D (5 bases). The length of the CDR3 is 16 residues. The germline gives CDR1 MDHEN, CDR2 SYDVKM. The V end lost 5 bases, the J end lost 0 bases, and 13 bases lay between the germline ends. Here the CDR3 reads CASSRGRGATNEKLFF. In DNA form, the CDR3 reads TGTGCCAGCAGTAGGGGAAGGGGAGCAACTAATGAAAAACTGTTTTTT.

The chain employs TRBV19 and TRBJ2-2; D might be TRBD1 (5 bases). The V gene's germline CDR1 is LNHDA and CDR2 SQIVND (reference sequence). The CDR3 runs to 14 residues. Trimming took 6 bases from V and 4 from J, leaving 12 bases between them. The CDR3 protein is CASSRVDRTGELFF. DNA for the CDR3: TGTGCCAGTAGCAGGGTTGACCGCACCGGGGAGCTGTTTTTT.

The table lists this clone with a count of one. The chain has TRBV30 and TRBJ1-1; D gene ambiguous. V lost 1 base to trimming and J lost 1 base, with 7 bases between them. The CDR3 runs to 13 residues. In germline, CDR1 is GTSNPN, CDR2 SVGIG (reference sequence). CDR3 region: CAWSAQENTEAFF. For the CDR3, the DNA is TGTGCCTGGAGTGCGCAGGAGAACACTGAAGCTTTCTTT.

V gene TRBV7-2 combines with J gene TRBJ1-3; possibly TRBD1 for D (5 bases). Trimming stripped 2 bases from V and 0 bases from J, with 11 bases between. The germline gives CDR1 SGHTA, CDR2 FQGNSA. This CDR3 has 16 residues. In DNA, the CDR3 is TGTGCCAGCAGCTTATTCGGGGCAGCCTCTGGAAACACCATATATTTT. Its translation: CASSLFGAASGNTIYF.

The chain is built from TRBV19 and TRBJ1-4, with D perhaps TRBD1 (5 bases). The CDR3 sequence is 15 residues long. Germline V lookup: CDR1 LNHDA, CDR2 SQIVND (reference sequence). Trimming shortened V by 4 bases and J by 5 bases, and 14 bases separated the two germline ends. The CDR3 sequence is CASSNGTDLNEKLFF. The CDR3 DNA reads TGTGCCAGTAGTAATGGGACGGACTTGAATGAAAAACTGTTTTTT.

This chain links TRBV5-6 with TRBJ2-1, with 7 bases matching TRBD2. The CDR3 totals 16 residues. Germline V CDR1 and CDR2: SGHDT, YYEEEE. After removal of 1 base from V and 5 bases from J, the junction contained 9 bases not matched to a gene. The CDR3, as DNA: TGTGCCAGCAGCTTGAACATAGCGGGTATAGACAATGAGCAGTTCTTC. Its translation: CASSLNIAGIDNEQFF. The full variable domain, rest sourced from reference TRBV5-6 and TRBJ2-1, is DAGVTQSPTHLIKTRGQQVTLRCSPKSGHDTVSWYQQALGQGPQFIFQYYEEEERQRGNFPDRFSGHQFPNYSSELNVNALLLGDSALYLCASSLNIAGIDNEQFFGPGTRLTVL.

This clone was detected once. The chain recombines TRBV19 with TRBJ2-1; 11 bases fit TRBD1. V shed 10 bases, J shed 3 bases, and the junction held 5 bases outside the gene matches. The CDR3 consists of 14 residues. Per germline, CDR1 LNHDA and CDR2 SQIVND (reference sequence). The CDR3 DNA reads TGTGCCACCAGGGACAGGGGGATCTACAATGAGCAGTTCTTC. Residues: CATRDRGIYNEQFF.

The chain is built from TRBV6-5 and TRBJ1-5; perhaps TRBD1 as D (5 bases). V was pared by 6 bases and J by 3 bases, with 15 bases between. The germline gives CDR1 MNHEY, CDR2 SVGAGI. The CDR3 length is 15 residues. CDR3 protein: CASRMGQGHNQPQHF. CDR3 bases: TGTGCCAGCAGAATGGGCCAGGGCCACAATCAGCCCCAGCATTTT.

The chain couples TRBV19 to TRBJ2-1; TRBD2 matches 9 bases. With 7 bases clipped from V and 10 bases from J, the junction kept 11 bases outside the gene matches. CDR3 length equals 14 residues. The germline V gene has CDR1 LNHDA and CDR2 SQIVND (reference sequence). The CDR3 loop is CASTRIAGVYEQFF. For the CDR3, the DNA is TGTGCCAGTACCCGAATAGCGGGAGTATACGAGCAGTTCTTC.

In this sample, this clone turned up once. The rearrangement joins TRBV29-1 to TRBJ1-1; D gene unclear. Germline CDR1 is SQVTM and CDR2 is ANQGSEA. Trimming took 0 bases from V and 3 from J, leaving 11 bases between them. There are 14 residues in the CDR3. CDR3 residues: CSVEDPGTHTEAFF. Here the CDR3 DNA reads TGCAGCGTTGAAGACCCGGGAACCCACACTGAAGCTTTCTTT.

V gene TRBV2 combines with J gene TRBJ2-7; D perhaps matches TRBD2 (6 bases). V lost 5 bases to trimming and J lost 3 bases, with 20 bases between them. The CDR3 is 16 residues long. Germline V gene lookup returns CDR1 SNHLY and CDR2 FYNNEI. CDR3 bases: TGTGCCAGCAGTACCCCATCGAGCGGGTCGGTCTACGAGCAGTACTTC. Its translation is CASSTPSSGSVYEQYF.